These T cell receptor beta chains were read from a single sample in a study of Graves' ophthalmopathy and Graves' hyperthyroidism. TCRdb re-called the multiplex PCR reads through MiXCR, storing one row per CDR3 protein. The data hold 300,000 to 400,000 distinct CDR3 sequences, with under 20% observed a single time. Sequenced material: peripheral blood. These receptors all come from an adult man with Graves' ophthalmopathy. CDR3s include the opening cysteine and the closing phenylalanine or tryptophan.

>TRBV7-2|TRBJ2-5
CASSASASSGGGGTQYF
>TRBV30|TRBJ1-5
CAWSGLRGTGNQPQHF
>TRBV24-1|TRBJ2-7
CATSDPLVGQYF
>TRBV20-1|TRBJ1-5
CSASRGRDQPQHF
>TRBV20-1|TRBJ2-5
CSAYGTVTETQYF
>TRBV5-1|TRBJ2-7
CASSLPEGSGGGYYEQYF
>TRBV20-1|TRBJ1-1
CSAPVPSKTEAFF
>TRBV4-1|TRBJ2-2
CASSQTVGITGELYF
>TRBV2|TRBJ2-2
CASSQGRSNTGELFF
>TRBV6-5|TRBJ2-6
CASRPARGGPSSGANVLTF
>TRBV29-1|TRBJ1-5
CSVSQSSNQPQHF
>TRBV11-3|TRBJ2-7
CASSLPLGRVWGLYYEQYF
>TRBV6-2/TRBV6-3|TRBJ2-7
CASSYDVGQYF
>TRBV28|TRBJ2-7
CASSTTGAPSYEQYF